Below, one TCR beta chain is given with its context. Its antigen is as yet unknown. V lost 7 bases and J lost 4; bases outside the gene matches: 11. CDR3 length equals 15 residues. The V gene's germline CDR1 is DFQATT and CDR2 SNEGSKA (reference sequence). The data derive from a study of response to subunit inactivated influenza vaccine. General study points: Authors suggested each seasonal influenza vaccination recruits few new T cells.

TCRdb re-called the RT-PCR reads with MiXCR, one entry per CDR3 protein. This sample has 590,000 or so distinct CDR3 sequences, with around 15% found just once. The genes are TRBV20-1 and TRBJ1-5; TRBD1 agrees at 9 bases. This sequence originates from a man aged 50-60 years who received an inactivated influenza vaccine. This specimen consisted of PBMCs from blood, obtained less than 15 days before vaccination. The DNA for the CDR3 is TGCAGTGTCACTGCAGGGACAGGGACTAATCAGCCCCAGCATTTT. It translates to CSVTAGTGTNQPQHF.